This section outlines one T cell receptor beta chain sequence together with its context. As yet, its antigen is unknown. These data come from a study of T cell responses to AZD1222 COVID-19 vaccine. Method: immunoSEQ multiplex PCR; TCRdb's copy keeps in-frame clones and lacks some. The sample has around 170,000 clones, approximately 90% seen once. Study findings and constraints: After the peak T cell response, and only then, were repertoires sampled. Baseline testing showed seropositivity in only six AZD1222 recipients. There were mostly white British donors and more females than males, and clonal diversity was possibly underestimated.

The CDR3 extends over 15 amino acids. Germline V gives CDR1 MNHEY, CDR2 SMNVEV (reference sequence). With 8 bases clipped from V and 3 bases from J, the junction kept 8 bases outside the gene matches. The chain combines TRBV27 with TRBJ2-2; 8 bases map to TRBD2. The receptor's source is an adult in good health. This sample comprised peripheral blood, obtained on day 0 of AZD1222 vaccination. The CDR3 loop is CASCKRGPHTGELFF. For the CDR3, the DNA is TGTGCCAGCTGCAAGCGGGGGCCACACACCGGGGAGCTGTTTTTT.